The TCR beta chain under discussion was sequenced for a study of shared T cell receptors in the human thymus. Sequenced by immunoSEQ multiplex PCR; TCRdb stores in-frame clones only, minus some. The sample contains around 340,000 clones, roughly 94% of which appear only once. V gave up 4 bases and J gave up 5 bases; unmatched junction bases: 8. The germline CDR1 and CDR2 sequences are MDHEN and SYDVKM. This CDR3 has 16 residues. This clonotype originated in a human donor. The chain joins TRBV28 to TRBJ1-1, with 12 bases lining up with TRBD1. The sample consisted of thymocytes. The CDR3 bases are TGTGCCAGCAGTTGCGGGACAGGGGGCGAAAGGACTGAAGCTTTCTTT. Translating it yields CASSCGTGGERTEAFF.